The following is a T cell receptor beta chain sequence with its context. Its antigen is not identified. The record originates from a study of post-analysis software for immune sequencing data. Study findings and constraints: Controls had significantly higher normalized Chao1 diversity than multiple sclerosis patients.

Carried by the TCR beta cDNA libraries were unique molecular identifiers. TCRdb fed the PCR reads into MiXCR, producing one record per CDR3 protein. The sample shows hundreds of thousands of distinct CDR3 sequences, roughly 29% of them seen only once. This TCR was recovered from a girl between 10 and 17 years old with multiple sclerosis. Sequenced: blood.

The CDR3 nucleotides are TGTGCCAGCCTATTGGGGGACAGGGGGGGCAATCAGCCCCAGCATTTT. The encoded protein is CASLLGDRGGNQPQHF. The chain carries TRBV28 and TRBJ1-5; 11 nucleotides line up with TRBD1. The CDR3 length is 16 residues. J lost 2 bases, V lost 8 bases, and 8 bases had no gene match. Germline loops: CDR1 MDHEN, CDR2 SYDVKM.